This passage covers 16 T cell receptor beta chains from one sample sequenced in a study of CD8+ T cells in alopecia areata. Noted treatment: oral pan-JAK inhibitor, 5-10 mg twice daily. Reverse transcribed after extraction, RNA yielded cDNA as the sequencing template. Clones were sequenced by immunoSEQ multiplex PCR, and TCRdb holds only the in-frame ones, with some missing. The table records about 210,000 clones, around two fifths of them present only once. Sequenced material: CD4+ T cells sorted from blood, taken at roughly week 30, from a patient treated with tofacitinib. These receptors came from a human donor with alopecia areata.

The chain's CDR3 is CASGSNRGLGSEQFF. CDR3 nucleotide sequence: TGCGCCAGCGGAAGTAACAGGGGGCTGGGGAGTGAGCAGTTCTTC. The V gene is TRBV5-1, the J gene TRBJ2-1; 9 bases are shared with TRBD1. Germline CDR1 SGHRS, CDR2 YFSETQ. The CDR3 is 15 amino acids. Germline trimming cut 7 bases from V and 9 bases from J; bases unmatched to any gene: 14. Full variable domain (missing parts from reference TRBV5-1 and TRBJ2-1): KAGVTQTPRYLIKTRGQQVTLSCSPISGHRSVSWYQQTPGQGLQFLFEYFSETQRNKGNFPGRFSGRQFSNSRSEMNVSTLELGDSALYLCASGSNRGLGSEQFFGPGTRLTVL.

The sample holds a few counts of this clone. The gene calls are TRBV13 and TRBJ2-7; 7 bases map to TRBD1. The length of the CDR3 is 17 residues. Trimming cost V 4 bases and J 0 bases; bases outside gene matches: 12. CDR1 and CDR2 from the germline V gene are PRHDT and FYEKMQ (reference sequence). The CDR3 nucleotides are TGTGCCAGCAGCTCCAGAGGGGGCCTACTCCTCTCCTACGAGCAGTACTTC. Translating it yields CASSSRGGLLLSYEQYF.

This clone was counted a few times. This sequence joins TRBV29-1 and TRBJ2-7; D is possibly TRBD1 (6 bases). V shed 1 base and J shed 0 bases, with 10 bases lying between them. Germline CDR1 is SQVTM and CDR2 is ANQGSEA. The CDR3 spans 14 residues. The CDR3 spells CSVEVQGSSYEQYF. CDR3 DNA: TGCAGCGTTGAAGTCCAGGGGAGCTCCTACGAGCAGTACTTC.

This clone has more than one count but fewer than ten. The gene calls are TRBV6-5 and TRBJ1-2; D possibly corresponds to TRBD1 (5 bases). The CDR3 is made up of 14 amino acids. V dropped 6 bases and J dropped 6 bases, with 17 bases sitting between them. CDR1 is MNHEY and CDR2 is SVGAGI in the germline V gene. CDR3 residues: CASSTGRGGDGYTF. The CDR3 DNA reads TGTGCCAGCAGCACCGGGAGGGGCGGCGATGGCTACACCTTC.

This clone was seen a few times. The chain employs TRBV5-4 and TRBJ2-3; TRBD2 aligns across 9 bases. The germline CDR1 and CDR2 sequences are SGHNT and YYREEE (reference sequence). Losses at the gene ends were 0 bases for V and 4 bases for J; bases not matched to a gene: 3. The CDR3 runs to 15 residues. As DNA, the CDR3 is TGTGCCAGCAGCTTGGGGGGACTAGCTGCAGATACGCAGTATTTT. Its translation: CASSLGGLAADTQYF.

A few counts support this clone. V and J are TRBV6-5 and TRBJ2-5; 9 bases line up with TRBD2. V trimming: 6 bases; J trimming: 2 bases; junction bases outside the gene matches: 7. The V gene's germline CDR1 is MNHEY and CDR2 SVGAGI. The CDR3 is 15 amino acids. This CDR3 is CASRPGLANQETQYF. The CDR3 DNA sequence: TGTGCCAGCAGGCCGGGACTAGCTAATCAAGAGACCCAGTACTTC.

DNA for the CDR3: TGCGCCAGCAGCTTGGCGGCAGGGCAGAATGAGCAGTTCTTC. It is translated as CASSLAAGQNEQFF. The chain is built from TRBV5-1 and TRBJ2-1; possible D gene TRBD1, 5 bases. The V end lost 0 bases, the J end lost 7 bases, and 11 bases lay between the germline ends. This CDR3 region has 14 residues. Per the germline V gene, CDR1 is SGHRS and CDR2 is YFSETQ.

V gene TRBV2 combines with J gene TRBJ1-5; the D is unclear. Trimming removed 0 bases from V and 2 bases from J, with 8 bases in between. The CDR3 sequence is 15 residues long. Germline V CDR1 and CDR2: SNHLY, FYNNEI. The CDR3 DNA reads TGTGCCAGCAGTGAAGCGCTAAGGGGCAATCAGCCCCAGCATTTT. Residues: CASSEALRGNQPQHF.

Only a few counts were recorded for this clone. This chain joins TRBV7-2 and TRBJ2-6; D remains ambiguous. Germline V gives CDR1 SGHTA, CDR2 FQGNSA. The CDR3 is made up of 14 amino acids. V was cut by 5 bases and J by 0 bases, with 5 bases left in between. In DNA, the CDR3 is TGTGCCAGCAGCCGGAGCTCTGGGGCCAACGTCCTGACTTTC. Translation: CASSRSSGANVLTF.

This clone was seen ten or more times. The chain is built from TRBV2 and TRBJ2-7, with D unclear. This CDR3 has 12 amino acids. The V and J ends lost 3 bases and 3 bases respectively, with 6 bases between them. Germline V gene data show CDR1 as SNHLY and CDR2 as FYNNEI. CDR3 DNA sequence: TGTGCCAGCAGTGACCAAGGCTACGAGCAGTACTTC. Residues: CASSDQGYEQYF.

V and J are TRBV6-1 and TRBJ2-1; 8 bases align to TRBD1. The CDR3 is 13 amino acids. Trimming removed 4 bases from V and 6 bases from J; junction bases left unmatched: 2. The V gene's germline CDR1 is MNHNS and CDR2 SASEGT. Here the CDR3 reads CASSADRVNEQFF. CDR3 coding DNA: TGTGCCAGCAGTGCGGACAGGGTCAATGAGCAGTTCTTC.

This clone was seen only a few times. CDR3 loop: CASSKVEGSTDTQYF. CDR3 nucleotide sequence: TGTGCCAGCAGCAAAGTGGAAGGAAGCACAGATACGCAGTATTTT. The genes are TRBV21-1 and TRBJ2-3. TRBV21-1 has pseudogene status. The CDR3 has 15 amino acids.

CDR3 sequence reads: CASSVTGINTEAFF. The DNA for the CDR3 is TGTGCCAGCAGCGTAACAGGGATTAACACTGAAGCTTTCTTT. This chain connects TRBV9 to TRBJ1-1; TRBD1 might be the D (6 bases). Trimming took 1 base from V and 2 from J, leaving 9 bases between them. The CDR3 runs 14 residues. CDR1 is SGDLS and CDR2 is YYNGEE in the germline V gene.

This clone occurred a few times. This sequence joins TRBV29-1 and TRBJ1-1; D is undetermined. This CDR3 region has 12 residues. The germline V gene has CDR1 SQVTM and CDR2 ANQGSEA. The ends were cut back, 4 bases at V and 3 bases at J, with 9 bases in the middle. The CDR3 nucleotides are TGCAGCGTTGTGCGGGTTGACACTGAAGCTTTCTTT. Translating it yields CSVVRVDTEAFF.

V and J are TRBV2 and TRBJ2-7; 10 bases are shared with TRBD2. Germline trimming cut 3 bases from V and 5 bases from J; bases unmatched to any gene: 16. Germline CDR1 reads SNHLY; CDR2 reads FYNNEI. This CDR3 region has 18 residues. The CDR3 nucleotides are TGTGCCAGCAGTGATCCCCCCGTCCTAGCGGGGGCCCGGGACGAGCAGTACTTC. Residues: CASSDPPVLAGARDEQYF.

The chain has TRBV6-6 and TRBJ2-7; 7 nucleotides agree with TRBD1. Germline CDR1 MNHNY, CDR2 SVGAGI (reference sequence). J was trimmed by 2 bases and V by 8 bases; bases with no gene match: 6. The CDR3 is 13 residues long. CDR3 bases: TGTGCCAGCCGGACAGGCGCCGCCTACGAGCAGTACTTC. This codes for CASRTGAAYEQYF.